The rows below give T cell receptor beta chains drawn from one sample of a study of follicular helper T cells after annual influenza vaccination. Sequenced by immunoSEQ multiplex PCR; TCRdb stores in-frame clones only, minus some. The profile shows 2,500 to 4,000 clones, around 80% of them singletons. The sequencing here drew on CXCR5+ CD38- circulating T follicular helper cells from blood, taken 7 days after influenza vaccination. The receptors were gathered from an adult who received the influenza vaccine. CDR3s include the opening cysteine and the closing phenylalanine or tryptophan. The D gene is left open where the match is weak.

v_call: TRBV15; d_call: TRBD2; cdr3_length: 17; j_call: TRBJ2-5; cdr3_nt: TGTGCCACCAGCAGAGAGTCACTAGCGGGAGATGGGGAGACCCAGTACTTC; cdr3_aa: CATSRESLAGDGETQYF
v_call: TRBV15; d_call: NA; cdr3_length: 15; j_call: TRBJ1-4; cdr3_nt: TGTGCCACTAAAAGATCGGCGGTGAAAAATGAAAAACTGTTTTTT; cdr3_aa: CATKRSAVKNEKLFF
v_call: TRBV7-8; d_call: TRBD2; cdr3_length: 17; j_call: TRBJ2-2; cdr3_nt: TGTGCCAGCAGCTTAGGGCCTAGCGGGGGAAACACCGGGGAGCTGTTTTTT; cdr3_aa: CASSLGPSGGNTGELFF
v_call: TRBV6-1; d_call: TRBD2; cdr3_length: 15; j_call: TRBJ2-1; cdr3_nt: TGTGCCAGCAGTGATCACGGGGGGGCCATCGATGAGCAGTTCTTC; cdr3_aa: CASSDHGGAIDEQFF
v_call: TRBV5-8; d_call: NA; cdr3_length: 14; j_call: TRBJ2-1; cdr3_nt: TGTGCCAGCAGCCTGAACGGATACTACAATGAGCAGTTCTTC; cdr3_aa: CASSLNGYYNEQFF
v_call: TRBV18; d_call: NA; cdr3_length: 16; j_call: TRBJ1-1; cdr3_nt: TGTGCCAGCTCCCCAGTGATCTGGGGTGAGAACACTGAAGCTTTCTTT; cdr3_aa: CASSPVIWGENTEAFF
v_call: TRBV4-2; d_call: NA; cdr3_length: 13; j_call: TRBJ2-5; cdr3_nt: TGTGCCAGCAGCCAACTGGTAGGGGAGACCCAGTACTTC; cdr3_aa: CASSQLVGETQYF
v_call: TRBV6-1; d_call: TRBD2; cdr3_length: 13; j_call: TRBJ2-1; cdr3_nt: TGTGCCAGCAGAGCGGGGGCATACAATGAGCAGTTCTTC; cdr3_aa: CASRAGAYNEQFF
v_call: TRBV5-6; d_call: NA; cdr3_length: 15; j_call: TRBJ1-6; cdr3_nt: TGTGCCAGCAGCTTGGTGGGGGCCAATAATTCACCCCTCCACTTT; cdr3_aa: CASSLVGANNSPLHF
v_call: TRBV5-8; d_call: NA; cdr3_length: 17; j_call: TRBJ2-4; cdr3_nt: TGTGCCAGCAGCTTGGTCGGCAGGAACTTAGCCAAAAACATTCAGTACTTC; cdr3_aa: CASSLVGRNLAKNIQYF
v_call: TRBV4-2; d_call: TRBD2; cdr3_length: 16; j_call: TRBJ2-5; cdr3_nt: TGTGCCAGCAGCCAAGACCTAGCGGGGCCCAAAGAGACCCAGTACTTC; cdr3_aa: CASSQDLAGPKETQYF
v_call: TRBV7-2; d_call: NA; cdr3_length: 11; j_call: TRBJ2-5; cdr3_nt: TGTGCCAGCAGCTTCCAAGAGACCCAGTACTTC; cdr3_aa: CASSFQETQYF